The rows below give T cell receptor beta chains drawn from one sample of a study of long-term antiretroviral therapy in people with HIV. Using immunoSEQ multiplex PCR, the repertoire was profiled, and TCRdb retains in-frame clones only, with some absent. This table has roughly 28,000 clones, approximately 91% appearing once. Sequences were derived from unsorted PBMCs, sampled 3.1 years after starting antiretroviral therapy. These receptors were collected from a young man with HIV. Both conserved end residues are part of each CDR3. Size is stated for part of the rows, as once, few or many counts, or as a class when the clone is expanded.

clone size,V gene,CDR3 length,J gene,CDR3 protein
NA,TRBV6-5,15,TRBJ2-1,CASSSLADKHNEQFF
NA,TRBV7-6,15,TRBJ2-7,CASSAQGEVASEQYF
NA,TRBV6-5,15,TRBJ1-5,CASSTGTAGNQPQHF
NA,TRBV7-9,16,TRBJ1-5,CASSLAVGSLNQPQHF
NA,TRBV15,16,TRBJ2-5,CATSSQGRLTWETQYF
NA,TRBV5-6,14,TRBJ2-5,CASRLTGGEETQYF
NA,TRBV28,14,TRBJ2-2,CASSLGRASGELFF
NA,TRBV7-9,13,TRBJ1-1,CASTPGVSTEAFF
NA,TRBV18,14,TRBJ1-1,CASSPSTENTEAFF
NA,TRBV10-3,15,TRBJ2-1,CAIGTSGGAYNEQFF
NA,TRBV27,14,TRBJ2-2,CASSTPTSPGELFF
once,TRBV6-5,13,TRBJ1-5,CASSLQGNQPQHF
few,TRBV19,14,TRBJ2-7,CASSIGAGGFEQYF
NA,TRBV7-8,19,TRBJ2-1,CASSWRGAGRTIFYNEQFF
NA,TRBV5-1,12,TRBJ1-1,CASSREDTEAFF
NA,TRBV7-2,13,TRBJ1-2,CASILAGNYGYTF
NA,TRBV5-6,18,TRBJ1-5,CASSLGQASPTRNQPQHF
NA,TRBV6-5,13,TRBJ1-2,CASFPRSNYGYTF
NA,TRBV14,16,TRBJ1-1,CASSLGRGLLNTEAFF
NA,TRBV5-4,14,TRBJ2-3,CASSQPGAGDTQYF
NA,TRBV14,15,TRBJ1-1,CASSLTQGWETEAFF
NA,TRBV6-4,15,TRBJ2-3,CASSDSLGSRDTQYF
once,TRBV9,16,TRBJ2-7,CASSECGQRRFYEQYF
NA,TRBV10-3,14,TRBJ2-7,CAVLGEQGPYEQYF
NA,TRBV7-6,16,TRBJ1-2,CASSLGEGTGDYGYTF
NA,TRBV4-1,15,TRBJ2-7,CASSPNSGQDYEQYF
NA,TRBV2,18,TRBJ2-3,CASETSGTSGSGADTQYF
NA,TRBV11-1,15,TRBJ1-1,CASSPGTVKNTEAFF
NA,TRBV7-3,18,TRBJ1-4,CASSPLGGQGTTNEKLFF
NA,TRBV5-1,14,TRBJ1-2,CASSSEQGLGGYTF
NA,TRBV9,14,TRBJ2-3,CASSTTSVRDTQYF
NA,TRBV19,13,TRBJ1-1,CASRRGPPIEAFF
NA,TRBV30,10,TRBJ2-5,CAWSGKTQYF
few,TRBV19,15,TRBJ1-5,CASSMGRGRNQPQHF
NA,TRBV4-2,12,TRBJ2-1,CASLAGGGEQFF
NA,TRBV5-6,14,TRBJ1-2,CASSQQGAIDGYTF
few,TRBV9,11,TRBJ2-1,CASGWENEQFF
once,TRBV29-1,12,TRBJ1-1,CSVDWQNTEAFF